This TCR beta chain was documented in a study of graft-versus-host responses after intestinal transplantation. About the research overall: Transplants given to recipients were multivisceral, liver-intestinal, or isolated intestinal. All recipients were given anti-thymocyte globulin induction, and tacrolimus and steroids were then administered for around three years. Whole-study results and caveats: The recipient marrow held GvH clones, and some of them showed up first in ileum or blood.

Assay used: immunoSEQ multiplex PCR; TCRdb lists only in-frame clones, some missing. The sample holds 89,000 or so clones, approximately 82% seen once. The V gene lost 8 bases and the J gene lost 8 bases, with 15 bases spanning the gap. The CDR3 is made up of 13 amino acids. Germline assignment: CDR1 MDHEN and CDR2 SYDVKM. In the case of this clone: Its target is unknown.

The V call is TRBV28, the J call TRBJ1-4; tentatively, D is TRBD1 (6 bases). This TCR came from a human donor who received an intestinal transplant. Sequenced material: unstimulated CD4+ T cells sorted from spleen or lymph node cells, taken before intestinal transplant. The DNA for the CDR3 is TGTGCCAGCTTCCGGGACACGTCGGAAAAACTGTTTTTT. Its translation: CASFRDTSEKLFF.